The rows below give T cell receptor beta chains drawn from one sample of a study of OX40 agonist ivuxolimab in advanced cancers. Assay used: immunoSEQ multiplex PCR; TCRdb lists only in-frame clones, some missing. The table includes just over 80,000 clones, about nine tenths detected once. Source: CD4+ or CD8+ T cells sorted from blood, taken in a trial of the OX40 agonist ivuxolimab. The receptors here all came from an adult with an advanced solid tumor such as melanoma, head and neck, liver or kidney cancer. CDR3s include the opening cysteine and the closing phenylalanine or tryptophan. D genes are given only for firm matches. Clone size is given for some rows only: seen once, a few or many times, or a class if the clone is expanded.

j_gene	abundance	d_gene	v_gene	CDR3aa	CDR3nt
TRBJ1-1	-	TRBD1	TRBV18	CASSERQGVWGNTEAFF	TGTGCCAGCTCAGAGCGACAGGGAGTATGGGGGAACACTGAAGCTTTCTTT
TRBJ2-7	-	TRBD2	TRBV5-6	CASSLRTSGSYEQYF	TGTGCCAGCAGCTTGAGGACTAGCGGCTCCTACGAGCAGTACTTC
TRBJ2-1	-	TRBD2	TRBV7-2	CASSSGLAGAGGNEQFF	TGTGCCAGCAGCTCGGGACTAGCGGGAGCGGGGGGCAATGAGCAGTTCTTC
TRBJ2-7	-	TRBD1	TRBV7-2	CASSITGGIEQYF	TGTGCCAGCAGTATCACAGGGGGTATCGAGCAGTACTTC
TRBJ2-2	-	-	TRBV19	CAARRGPTNTGELFF	TGTGCCGCCCGGCGGGGACCGACGAACACCGGGGAGCTGTTTTTT
TRBJ1-2	-	-	TRBV5-4	CASSQDSTYGYTF	TGTGCCAGCAGCCAAGACAGTACCTATGGCTACACCTTC
TRBJ2-3	-	TRBD2	TRBV10-3	CAISGTSGGHTDTQYF	TGTGCCATCAGTGGGACTAGCGGGGGACACACAGATACGCAGTATTTT
TRBJ1-1	-	-	TRBV11-2	CASSLGQMNTEAFF	TGTGCCAGCAGCTTGGGTCAGATGAACACTGAAGCTTTCTTT
TRBJ1-2	once	-	TRBV28	CASLRGNNNYGYTF	TGTGCCAGCCTTCGGGGGAACAATAACTATGGCTACACCTTC
TRBJ2-2	once	TRBD2	TRBV6-5	CASVRGAGGGELFF	TGTGCCAGCGTCCGAGGAGCGGGGGGCGGGGAGCTGTTTTTT
TRBJ1-2	-	TRBD1	TRBV5-8	CASSVGQGHGYTF	TGTGCCAGCAGCGTGGGACAGGGACATGGCTACACCTTC
TRBJ2-5	-	-	TRBV6-6	CASRRGGKQETQYF	TGTGCCAGCAGAAGGGGGGGGAAACAAGAGACCCAGTACTTC
TRBJ1-4	-	-	TRBV11-2	CASSPGRRAPNEKLFF	TGTGCCAGCAGCCCCGGGCGGAGGGCACCTAATGAAAAACTGTTTTTT
TRBJ1-2	-	-	TRBV7-2	CASSTGGANYGYTF	TGTGCCAGCAGCACGGGGGGCGCTAACTATGGCTACACCTTC
TRBJ2-7	-	-	TRBV30	CAWSVPTGTPGKEQYF	TGTGCCTGGAGTGTTCCTACCGGGACCCCGGGGAAGGAGCAGTACTTC
TRBJ2-7	-	TRBD2	TRBV6-5	CASSRLAGVLGEQYF	TGTGCCAGCAGCCGACTAGCGGGAGTGCTTGGGGAGCAGTACTTC
TRBJ2-1	-	TRBD2	TRBV4-1	CASSQVGGRYNEQFF	TGCGCCAGCAGCCAAGTCGGGGGGAGGTACAATGAGCAGTTCTTC
TRBJ2-1	once	TRBD2	TRBV19	CASSMLREAGKARNEQFF	TGTGCCAGTAGTATGTTGAGGGAAGCGGGGAAAGCCAGGAATGAGCAGTTCTTC
TRBJ2-7	once	TRBD2	TRBV28	CASSRGGVGQYF	TGTGCCAGCAGTCGGGGGGGAGTCGGGCAGTACTTC
TRBJ2-7	once	-	TRBV11-1	CASSRQISYEQYF	TGTGCCAGCAGCCGACAGATCTCCTACGAGCAGTACTTC
TRBJ1-2	-	TRBD1	TRBV5-1	CASSAFLQGASGYTF	TGCGCCAGCAGCGCCTTCCTACAGGGGGCATCAGGCTACACCTTC
TRBJ2-3	-	TRBD2	TRBV19	CASRLGRSGRDTQYF	TGTGCCAGCCGACTCGGGCGTAGCGGGAGAGATACGCAGTATTTT
TRBJ2-4	-	TRBD2	TRBV9	CASSVGLREGSKNIQYF	TGTGCCAGCAGCGTAGGTTTGAGGGAGGGCTCCAAAAACATTCAGTACTTC
TRBJ1-4	-	TRBD1	TRBV5-4	CASSFTGGKKLFF	TGTGCCAGCAGCTTTACAGGGGGAAAAAAACTGTTTTTT
TRBJ1-1	few	-	TRBV6-5	CASSYTANRGTEAFF	TGTGCCAGCAGTTATACGGCAAATCGGGGCACTGAAGCTTTCTTT
TRBJ2-3	once	-	TRBV2	CASLDRSSTDTQYF	TGTGCCAGCCTAGACAGGTCTAGCACAGATACGCAGTATTTT
TRBJ1-6	-	TRBD1	TRBV7-2	CASSIQGGVSPLHF	TGTGCCAGCAGTATTCAGGGGGGGGTTTCACCCCTCCACTTT
TRBJ2-3	-	-	TRBV5-1	CASSLGDRPRTQYF	TGCGCCAGCAGCTTGGGGGATCGACCCCGGACGCAGTATTTT
TRBJ1-1	-	TRBD1	TRBV5-1	CASSFGQGGTEAFF	TGCGCCAGCAGCTTCGGACAGGGCGGCACTGAAGCTTTCTTT
TRBJ2-3	-	-	TRBV19	CASSVGGVSTDTQYF	TGTGCCAGTAGCGTAGGCGGGGTCAGCACAGATACGCAGTATTTT
TRBJ1-6	-	TRBD1	TRBV4-3	CASSQARTGSSYNSPLHF	TGCGCCAGCAGCCAAGCCCGGACAGGGAGCTCCTATAATTCACCCCTCCACTTT
TRBJ1-4	-	-	TRBV5-6	CASSRWESGGEKLFF	TGTGCCAGCAGCAGGTGGGAGAGCGGAGGTGAAAAACTGTTTTTT
TRBJ1-1	few	-	TRBV6-1	CASSEVIRAFF	TGTGCCAGCAGTGAAGTAATAAGAGCTTTCTTT
TRBJ2-2	few	-	TRBV27	CASSFSSATTGELFF	TGTGCCAGCAGTTTTTCTAGCGCTACCACCGGGGAGCTGTTTTTT
TRBJ1-2	-	TRBD1	TRBV9	CASNLRDRDLANYGYTF	TGTGCCAGCAACCTCCGGGACAGAGACCTAGCTAACTATGGCTACACCTTC
TRBJ1-3	-	TRBD1	TRBV5-1	CASSEGQGDTIYF	TGCGCCAGCAGCGAAGGACAGGGAGACACCATATATTTT
TRBJ1-2	-	-	TRBV12-5	CASGFYGLGIGSGYTF	TGTGCTAGTGGTTTTTACGGACTGGGAATTGGCTCTGGCTACACCTTC
TRBJ1-5	-	-	TRBV10-3	CAIGDINQPQHF	TGTGCCATCGGGGACATCAATCAGCCCCAGCATTTT
TRBJ1-5	-	TRBD1	TRBV15	CATATGVRNQPQHF	TGTGCCACCGCTACAGGGGTTAGAAATCAGCCCCAGCATTTT
TRBJ1-3	-	-	TRBV9	CASSVGGSLGSGNTIYF	TGTGCCAGCAGCGTAGGGGGAAGCTTGGGCTCTGGAAACACCATATATTTT
TRBJ1-4	-	-	TRBV19	CASSIVWRTEFGEKLFF	TGTGCCAGTAGTATAGTATGGCGGACCGAATTCGGGGAAAAACTGTTTTTT
TRBJ2-2	-	-	TRBV28	CASGTSNRRSGELFF	TGTGCCAGCGGTACCTCCAACCGGCGGTCCGGGGAGCTGTTTTTT
TRBJ1-5	-	TRBD1	TRBV10-1	CASSQGAQPQHF	TGCGCCAGCTCCCAGGGGGCCCAGCCCCAGCATTTT
TRBJ1-5	-	-	TRBV19	CASQTPRAGNQPQHF	TGTGCCAGTCAAACCCCTAGGGCTGGCAATCAGCCCCAGCATTTT
TRBJ2-7	-	TRBD2	TRBV7-9	CASSPGGSGGTYEQYF	TGTGCCAGCAGCCCCGGCGGGAGCGGGGGGACCTACGAGCAGTACTTC
TRBJ1-2	-	TRBD1	TRBV6-5	CASTNSQGARGYTF	TGTGCCAGCACCAACAGTCAGGGGGCAAGGGGCTACACCTTC
TRBJ1-1	few	TRBD1	TRBV19	CASRVQGALTSNTEAFF	TGTGCCAGTAGAGTACAGGGGGCGTTGACCTCAAACACTGAAGCTTTCTTT
TRBJ2-5	-	TRBD1	TRBV7-6	CASSLSIGTAGETQYF	TGTGCCAGCAGCTTATCGATAGGGACAGCCGGGGAGACCCAGTACTTC
TRBJ2-2	-	-	TRBV5-4	CASSLGRTNTGELFF	TGTGCCAGCAGCTTGGGCAGAACGAACACCGGGGAGCTGTTTTTT
TRBJ1-1	-	-	TRBV15	CATSPADRMNTEAFF	TGTGCCACCAGCCCCGCAGACCGGATGAACACTGAAGCTTTCTTT
TRBJ2-1	-	TRBD2	TRBV7-2	CASSLVSSGGDEQFF	TGTGCCAGCAGCTTAGTTTCTAGCGGGGGGGATGAGCAGTTCTTC
TRBJ1-2	-	TRBD1	TRBV15	CATSIRQGTDGYTF	TGTGCCACCAGCATACGACAGGGGACGGATGGCTACACCTTC
TRBJ1-3	-	-	TRBV9	CASTPQGLSGNTIYF	TGTGCCAGCACCCCACAGGGCCTCTCTGGAAACACCATATATTTT
TRBJ1-3	-	-	TRBV6-6	CATRAQDRGNTIYF	TGTGCCACCAGGGCCCAGGATCGTGGAAACACCATATATTTT